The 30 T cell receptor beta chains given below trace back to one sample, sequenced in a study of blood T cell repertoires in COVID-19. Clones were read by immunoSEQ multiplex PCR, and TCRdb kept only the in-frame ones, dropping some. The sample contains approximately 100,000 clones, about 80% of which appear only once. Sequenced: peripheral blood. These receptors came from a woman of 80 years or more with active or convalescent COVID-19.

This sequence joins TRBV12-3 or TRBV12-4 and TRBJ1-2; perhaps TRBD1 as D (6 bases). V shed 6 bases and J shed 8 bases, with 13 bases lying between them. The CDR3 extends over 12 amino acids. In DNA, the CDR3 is TGTGCCAGCAGCCCCAATACAGGGGGCTACACCTTC. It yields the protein CASSPNTGGYTF.

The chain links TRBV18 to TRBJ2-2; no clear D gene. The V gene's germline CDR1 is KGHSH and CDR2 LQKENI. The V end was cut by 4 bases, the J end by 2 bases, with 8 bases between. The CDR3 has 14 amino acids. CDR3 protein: CASSLGYNTGELFF. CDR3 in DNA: TGTGCCAGCTCACTGGGCTACAACACCGGGGAGCTGTTTTTT.

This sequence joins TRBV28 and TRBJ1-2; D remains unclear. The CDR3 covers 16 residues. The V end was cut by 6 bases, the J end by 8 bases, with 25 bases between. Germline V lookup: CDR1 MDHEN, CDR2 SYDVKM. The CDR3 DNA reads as TGTGCCAGCAGGATATCAAACTGGGCCGACCCCAGAGGCTACACCTTC. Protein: CASRISNWADPRGYTF.

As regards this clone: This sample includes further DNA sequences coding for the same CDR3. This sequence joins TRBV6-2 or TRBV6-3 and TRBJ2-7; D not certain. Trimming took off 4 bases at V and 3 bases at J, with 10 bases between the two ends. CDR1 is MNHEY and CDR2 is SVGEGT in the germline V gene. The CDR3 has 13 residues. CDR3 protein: CASSLNSYYEQYF. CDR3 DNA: TGTGCCAGCAGTTTAAACAGTTACTACGAGCAGTACTTC.

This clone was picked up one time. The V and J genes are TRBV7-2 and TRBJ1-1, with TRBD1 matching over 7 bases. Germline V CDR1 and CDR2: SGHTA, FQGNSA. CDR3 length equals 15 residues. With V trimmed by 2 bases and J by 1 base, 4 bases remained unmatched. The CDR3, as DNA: TGTGCCAGCAGCTTACGGGGACAGAGGAACACTGAAGCTTTCTTT. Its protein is CASSLRGQRNTEAFF.

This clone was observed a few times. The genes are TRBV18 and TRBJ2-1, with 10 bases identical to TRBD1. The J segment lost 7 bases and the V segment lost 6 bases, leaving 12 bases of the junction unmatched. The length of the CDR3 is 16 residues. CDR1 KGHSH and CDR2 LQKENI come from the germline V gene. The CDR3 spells CASSKREGTGVNEQFF. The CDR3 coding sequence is TGTGCCAGCTCTAAAAGAGAGGGGACAGGGGTGAATGAGCAGTTCTTC.

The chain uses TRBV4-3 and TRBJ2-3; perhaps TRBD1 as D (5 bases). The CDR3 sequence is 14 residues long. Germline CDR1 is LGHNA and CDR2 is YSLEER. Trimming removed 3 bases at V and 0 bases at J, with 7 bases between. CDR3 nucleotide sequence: TGCGCCAGCAGCCAGGACACTAGCACAGATACGCAGTATTTT. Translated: CASSQDTSTDTQYF.

DNA for the CDR3: TGCGCCAGCAGACGGGACAGCTTCTCTGAGACCCAGTACTTC. Translated, it gives CASRRDSFSETQYF. The gene calls are TRBV5-1 and TRBJ2-5; 7 bases agree with TRBD1. With V trimmed by 5 bases and J by 5 bases, 9 bases remained unmatched. This CDR3 comprises 14 residues. Looked up from germline, CDR1 is SGHRS and CDR2 is YFSETQ.

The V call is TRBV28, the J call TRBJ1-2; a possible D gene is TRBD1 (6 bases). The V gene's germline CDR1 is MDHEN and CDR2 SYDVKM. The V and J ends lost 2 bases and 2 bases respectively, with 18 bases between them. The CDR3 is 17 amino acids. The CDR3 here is CASSLGGRGYENYGYTF. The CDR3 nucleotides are TGTGCCAGCAGTTTAGGCGGCAGGGGATACGAAAACTATGGCTACACCTTC.

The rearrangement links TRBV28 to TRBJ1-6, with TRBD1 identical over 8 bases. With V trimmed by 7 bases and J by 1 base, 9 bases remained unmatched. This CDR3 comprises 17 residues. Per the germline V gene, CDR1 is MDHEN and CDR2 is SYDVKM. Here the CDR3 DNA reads TGTGCCAGCACCCTCACAGGGGGAAGGTCCTATAATTCACCCCTCCACTTT. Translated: CASTLTGGRSYNSPLHF.

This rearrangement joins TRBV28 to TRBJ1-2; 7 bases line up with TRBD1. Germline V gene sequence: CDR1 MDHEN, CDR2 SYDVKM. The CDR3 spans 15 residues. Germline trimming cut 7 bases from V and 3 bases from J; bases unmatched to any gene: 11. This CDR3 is CASIPSAGGYYGYTF. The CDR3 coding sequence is TGTGCCAGCATCCCGTCGGCAGGGGGGTACTATGGCTACACCTTC.

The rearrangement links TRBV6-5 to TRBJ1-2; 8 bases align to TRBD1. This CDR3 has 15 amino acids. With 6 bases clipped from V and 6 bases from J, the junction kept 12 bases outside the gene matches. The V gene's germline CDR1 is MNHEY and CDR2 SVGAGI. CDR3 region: CASSLEVTGANGYTF. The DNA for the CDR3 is TGTGCCAGCAGCTTAGAGGTGACAGGGGCCAATGGCTACACCTTC.

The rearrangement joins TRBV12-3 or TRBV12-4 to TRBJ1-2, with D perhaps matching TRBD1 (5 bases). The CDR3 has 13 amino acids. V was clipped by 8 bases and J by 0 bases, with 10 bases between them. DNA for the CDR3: TGTGCCAGCCAGGACACCGCTAACTATGGCTACACCTTC. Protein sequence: CASQDTANYGYTF.

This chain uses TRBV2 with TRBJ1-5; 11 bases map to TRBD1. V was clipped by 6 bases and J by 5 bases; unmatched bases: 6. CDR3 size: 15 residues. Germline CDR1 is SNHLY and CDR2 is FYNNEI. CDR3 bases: TGTGCCAGCAGGTCTGGACAGGGGGCGTATCAGCCCCAGCATTTT. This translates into CASRSGQGAYQPQHF.

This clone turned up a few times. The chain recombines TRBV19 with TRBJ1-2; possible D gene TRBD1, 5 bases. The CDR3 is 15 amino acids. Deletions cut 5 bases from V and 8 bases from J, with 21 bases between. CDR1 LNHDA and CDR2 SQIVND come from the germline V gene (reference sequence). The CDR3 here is CASSDTYKGNGGYTF. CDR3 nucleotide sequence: TGTGCCAGTAGTGATACCTACAAGGGGAATGGCGGCTACACCTTC.

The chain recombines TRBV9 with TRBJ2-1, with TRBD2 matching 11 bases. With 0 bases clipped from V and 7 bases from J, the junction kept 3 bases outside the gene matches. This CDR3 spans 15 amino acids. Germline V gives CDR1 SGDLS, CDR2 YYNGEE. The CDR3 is CASSVGLAGQNEQFF. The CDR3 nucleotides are TGTGCCAGCAGCGTAGGACTAGCGGGACAGAATGAGCAGTTCTTC.

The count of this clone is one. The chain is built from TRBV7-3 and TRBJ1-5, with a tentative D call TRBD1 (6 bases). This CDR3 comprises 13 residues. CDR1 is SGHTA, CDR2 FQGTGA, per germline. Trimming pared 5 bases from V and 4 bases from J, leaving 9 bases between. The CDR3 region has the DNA TGTGCCAGCAGCCTACAGGGAAATCAGCCCCAGCATTTT. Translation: CASSLQGNQPQHF.

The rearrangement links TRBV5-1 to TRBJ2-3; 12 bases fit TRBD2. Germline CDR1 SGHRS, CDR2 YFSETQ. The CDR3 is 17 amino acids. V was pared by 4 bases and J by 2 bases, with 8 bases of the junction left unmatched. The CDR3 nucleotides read TGCGCCAGCAGCCCCGGACTAGCGGGATTTGACACAGATACGCAGTATTTT. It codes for CASSPGLAGFDTDTQYF.

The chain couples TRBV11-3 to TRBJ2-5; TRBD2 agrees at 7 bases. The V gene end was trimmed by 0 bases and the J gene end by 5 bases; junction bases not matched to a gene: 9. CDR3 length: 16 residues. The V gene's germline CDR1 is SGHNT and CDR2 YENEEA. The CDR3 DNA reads TGTGCCAGCAGCTTAGATTATCGCGGGGGTCAGGAGACCCAGTACTTC. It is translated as CASSLDYRGGQETQYF.

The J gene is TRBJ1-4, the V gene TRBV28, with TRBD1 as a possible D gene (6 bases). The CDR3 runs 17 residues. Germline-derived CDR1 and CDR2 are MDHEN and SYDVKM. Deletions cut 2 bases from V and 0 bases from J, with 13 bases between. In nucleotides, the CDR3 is TGTGCCAGCAGTTTAGGGACACCGAGTTCAACTAATGAAAAACTGTTTTTT. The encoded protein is CASSLGTPSSTNEKLFF.

The CDR3: CASSYSSGWDTEAFF. CDR3 DNA: TGTGCCAGCAGTTACTCATCAGGGTGGGACACTGAAGCTTTCTTT. The chain has TRBV6-5 and TRBJ1-1, with D possibly being TRBD1 (5 bases). There are 15 residues in the CDR3. Trimming cost V 0 bases and J 3 bases, with 11 bases left between them. Per germline, CDR1 MNHEY and CDR2 SVGAGI.

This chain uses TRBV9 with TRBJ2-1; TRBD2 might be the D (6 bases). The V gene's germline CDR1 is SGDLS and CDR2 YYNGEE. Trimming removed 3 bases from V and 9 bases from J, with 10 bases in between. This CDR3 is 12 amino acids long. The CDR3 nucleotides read TGTGCCAGCAGCGCTAGCGAGGTTGAGCAGTTCTTC. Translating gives CASSASEVEQFF.

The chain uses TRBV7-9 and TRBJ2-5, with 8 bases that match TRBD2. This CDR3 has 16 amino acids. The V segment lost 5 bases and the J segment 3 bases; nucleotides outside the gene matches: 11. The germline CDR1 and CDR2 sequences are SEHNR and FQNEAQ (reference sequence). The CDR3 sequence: CASSPLRGAGEETQYF. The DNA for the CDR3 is TGTGCCAGCAGCCCCCTCCGGGGAGCGGGGGAAGAGACCCAGTACTTC.

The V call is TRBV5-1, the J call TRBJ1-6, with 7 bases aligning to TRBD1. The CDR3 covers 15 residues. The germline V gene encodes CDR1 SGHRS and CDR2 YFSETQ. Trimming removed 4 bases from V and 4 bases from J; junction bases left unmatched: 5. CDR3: CASSLGQDYNSPLHF. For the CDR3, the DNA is TGCGCCAGCAGCCTCGGACAGGATTATAATTCACCCCTCCACTTT.

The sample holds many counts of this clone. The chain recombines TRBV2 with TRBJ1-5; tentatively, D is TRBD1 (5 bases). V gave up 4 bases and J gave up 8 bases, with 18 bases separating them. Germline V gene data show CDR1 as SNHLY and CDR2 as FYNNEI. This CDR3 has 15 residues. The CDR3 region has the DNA TGTGCCAGCAGTGGACGGGGGAAGTCGGGCGAGCCCCAGCATTTT. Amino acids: CASSGRGKSGEPQHF.

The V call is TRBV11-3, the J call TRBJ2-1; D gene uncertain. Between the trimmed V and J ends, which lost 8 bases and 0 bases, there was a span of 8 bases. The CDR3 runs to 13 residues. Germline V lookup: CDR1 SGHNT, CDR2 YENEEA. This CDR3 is CASSPSSYNEQFF. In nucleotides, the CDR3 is TGTGCCAGCTCCCCGAGCTCCTACAATGAGCAGTTCTTC.

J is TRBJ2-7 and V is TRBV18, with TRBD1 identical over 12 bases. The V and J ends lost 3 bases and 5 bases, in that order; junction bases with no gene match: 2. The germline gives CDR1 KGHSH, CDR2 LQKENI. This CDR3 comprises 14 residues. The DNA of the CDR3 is TGTGCCAGCTCACCGGGACAGGGGGCCCACGAGCAGTACTTC. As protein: CASSPGQGAHEQYF.

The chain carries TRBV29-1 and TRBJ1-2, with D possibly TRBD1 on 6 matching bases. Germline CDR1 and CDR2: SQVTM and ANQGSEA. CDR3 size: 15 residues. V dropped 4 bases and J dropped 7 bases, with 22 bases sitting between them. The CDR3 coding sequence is TGCAGCGTTGGGGGACAAGTTCGTGATAATCGTGGCTACACCTTC. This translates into CSVGGQVRDNRGYTF.

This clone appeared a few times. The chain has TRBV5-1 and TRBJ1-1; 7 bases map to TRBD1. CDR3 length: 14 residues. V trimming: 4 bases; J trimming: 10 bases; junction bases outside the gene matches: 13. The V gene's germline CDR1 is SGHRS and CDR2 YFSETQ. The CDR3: CASSQTGTDKAAFF. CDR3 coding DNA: TGCGCCAGCAGCCAGACAGGGACGGATAAAGCAGCTTTCTTT.

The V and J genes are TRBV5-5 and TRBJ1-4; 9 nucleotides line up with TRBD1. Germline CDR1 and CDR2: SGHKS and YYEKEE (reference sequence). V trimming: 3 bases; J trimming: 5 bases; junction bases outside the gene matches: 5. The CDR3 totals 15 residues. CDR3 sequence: CASSSTGTGNEKLFF. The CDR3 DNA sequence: TGTGCCAGCAGCTCCACCGGGACAGGGAATGAAAAACTGTTTTTT.